The clone carrying this TCR beta chain was seen at least ten times. Its specificity is unknown. Germline V gives CDR1 LGHDT, CDR2 YNNKEL (reference sequence). Between the trimmed V and J ends, which lost 3 bases and 6 bases, there was a span of 9 bases. The CDR3 covers 13 residues. These data belong to a study of T cells in Graves' hyperthyroidism and ophthalmopathy. Points from the study as a whole: Blood also carried most thyroid clonotypes expanded above 0.001. A 13 V-J model separated ophthalmopathy from stable hyperthyroidism.

RNA transcripts yielded amplified TCR beta CDR3 regions. Primed by the HTBI set, a first-round RT-PCR was run on the TCR CDR3. Each CDR3 protein is one row after TCRdb ran MiXCR on the multiplex PCR reads. The data hold more than 350,000 distinct CDR3 sequences, with around 15% observed a single time. The sequencing input was blood. This rearrangement joins TRBV3-1 to TRBJ2-1; D not resolved. The source of this sequence is a woman in her fifties or sixties with Graves' ophthalmopathy. The CDR3 sequence is CASSHRRGNEQFF. Here the CDR3 DNA reads TGTGCCAGCAGCCACCGAAGAGGCAATGAGCAGTTCTTC.